This T cell receptor beta chain came from a study of breast tumors, draining lymph nodes, adjacent tissues. Regarding this clonotype: Its specificity is not known.

TCRdb analysed the multiplex PCR reads with MiXCR anew, one entry per CDR3 protein. The repertoire has more than 50,000 distinct CDR3 sequences, around two fifths of them found once; the top ten carry about 8.4%. Study-level findings and limits: Tumor repertoires ranked between lymph nodes and nontumor tissue in diversity, with V and J gene preferences. That most tumor T cells come from lymph nodes remained unproven.

This CDR3 has 15 residues. Germline CDR1 reads LNHDA; CDR2 reads SQIVND (reference sequence). The V and J ends lost 9 bases and 11 bases, in that order; junction bases with no gene match: 17. The sample was breast tumor tissue. The TCR was taken from a female donor with breast cancer. Some clones in this sample may be carry-over from other donors' samples. This rearrangement joins TRBV19 to TRBJ2-3; 10 bases map to TRBD1. For the CDR3, the DNA is TGTGCCAGCAGCCCTCGGACAGGGGGTAACAATGAGCAGTATTTT. Its translation: CASSPRTGGNNEQYF. Full variable domain (rest looked up from reference TRBV19 and TRBJ2-3): DGGITQSPKYLFRKEGQNVTLSCEQNLNHDAMYWYRQDPGQGLRLIYYSQIVNDFQKGDIAEGYSVSREKKESFPLTVTSAQKNPTAFYLCASSPRTGGNNEQYFGPGTRLTVL.